This T cell receptor (beta chain) was obtained from a study of cytomegalovirus exposure and HLA in healthy donors. Findings and limits, study-wide: Most TCR sequences showed up rarely, but some public TCRs showed up in many donors. When a later analysis was performed, an Asian-associated ancestry cluster reportedly had fewer N-insertions than the 666-donor mean. It was in a later analysis that TCR association rates were seen to vary by HLA locus, highest for DRB1 and lowest for HLA-C.

Trimming removed 5 bases at V and 5 bases at J, with 6 bases between. The CDR3 runs to 11 residues. CDR1 DFQATT and CDR2 SNEGSKA come from the germline V gene (reference sequence). The donors were healthy bone marrow donors. This PCR relied on a set of 60 Vbeta primers and 13 Jbeta primers. The method was immunoSEQ multiplex PCR; TCRdb's version includes in-frame clones alone and lacks a portion of them. The sample carries about 160,000 clones, roughly 88% recorded once. To note about this clone: Antigen: not known.

This sequence originates from a man aged 45-65 years in good health and CMV-seropositive. The sequenced sample consisted of PBMCs. This chain uses TRBV20-1 with TRBJ1-4, with a possible D match to TRBD1 (5 bases). The CDR3: CSAAGNEKLFF. The CDR3 nucleotides read TGCAGTGCTGCAGGGAATGAAAAACTGTTTTTT.